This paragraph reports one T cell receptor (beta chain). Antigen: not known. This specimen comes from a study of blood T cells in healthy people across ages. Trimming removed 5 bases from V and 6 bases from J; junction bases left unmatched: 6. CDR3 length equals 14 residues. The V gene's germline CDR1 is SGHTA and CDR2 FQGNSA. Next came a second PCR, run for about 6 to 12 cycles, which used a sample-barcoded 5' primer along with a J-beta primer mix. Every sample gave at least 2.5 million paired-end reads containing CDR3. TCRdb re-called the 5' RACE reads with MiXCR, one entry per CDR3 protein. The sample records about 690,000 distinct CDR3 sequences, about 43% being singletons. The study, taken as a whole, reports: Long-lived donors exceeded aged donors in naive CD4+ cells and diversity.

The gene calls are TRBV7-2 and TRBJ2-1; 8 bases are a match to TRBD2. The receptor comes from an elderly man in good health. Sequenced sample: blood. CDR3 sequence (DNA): TGTGCCAGCAGCGCCCACGGGGGGGTCAATGAGCAGTTCTTC. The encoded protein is CASSAHGGVNEQFF.